This is a list of T cell receptor beta chains from one sample in a study of tumor-infiltrating lymphocytes in localized non-small cell lung cancer. Repertoires were generated with immunoSEQ multiplex PCR, while TCRdb's copy carries only in-frame clones and drops some. This sample has 10,000 to 15,000 clones, with around 86% found just once. Sequencing was done on a sample of lung tumor tissue. Receptors were obtained from a human donor with non-small cell lung cancer. CDR3s include the opening cysteine and the closing phenylalanine or tryptophan. Each record gives: clone size, D gene, V gene, J gene, CDR3 DNA, CDR3 protein. D genes are given only for firm matches. Clone size appears in some rows only: once, few, many, or a class for an expanded clone.

NA	NA	TRBV5-4	TRBJ2-3	TGTGCCAGCAGCTTGGCCACCGGTCGGACCACAGATACGCAGTATTTT	CASSLATGRTTDTQYF
NA	NA	TRBV5-6	TRBJ2-3	TGTGCCAGCAGCTCGCGGACTACGCGGAGCACAGATACGCAGTATTTT	CASSSRTTRSTDTQYF
once	TRBD2	TRBV18	TRBJ2-1	TGTGCCAGCTCACCACCGGTGGTTCCTAGCGGGAGCGCCAGCTCCTACAATGAGCAGTTCTTC	CASSPPVVPSGSASSYNEQFF
NA	NA	TRBV10-2	TRBJ1-1	TGCGCCAGCATTAAAGAGGACGCCGCTGAAGCTTTCTTT	CASIKEDAAEAFF
few	TRBD2	TRBV10-3	TRBJ2-7	TGTGCCATCAGTGAGTCTTTTCTAGCGGGAGTGCGCGAGCAGTACTTC	CAISESFLAGVREQYF
NA	NA	TRBV9	TRBJ2-3	TGTGCCAGCAGCGTAGGTGGGGTGAGGACAGATACGCAGTATTTT	CASSVGGVRTDTQYF
once	NA	TRBV9	TRBJ2-7	TGTGCCAGCAGCGTAGGGAGTTCCGACGACGAGCAGTACTTC	CASSVGSSDDEQYF
NA	NA	TRBV19	TRBJ1-1	TGTGCCAGTAGTAAGGTACAGGGCGGGACTGAAGCTTTCTTT	CASSKVQGGTEAFF
NA	NA	TRBV28	TRBJ1-4	TGTGCCAGCAGCCCCCGGCTCTGGGGAAGGGCAACTAATGAAAAACTGTTTTTT	CASSPRLWGRATNEKLFF
NA	NA	TRBV6-5	TRBJ2-3	TGTGCCAGCAGGGACCGAAAAGATACGCAGTATTTT	CASRDRKDTQYF
once	NA	TRBV5-1	TRBJ1-3	TGCGCCAGCAGCTTCTTGGGCGGAGGGTACAAGGCTGGAAACACCATATATTTT	CASSFLGGGYKAGNTIYF
NA	NA	TRBV10-2	TRBJ2-1	TGCGCCAGCAGAGGCTGGGTGACTGGGAATGAGCAGTTCTTC	CASRGWVTGNEQFF
NA	NA	TRBV27	TRBJ1-2	TGTGCCAGCAGTCCCACTGGTCCCAGGCGGGGCTACACCTTC	CASSPTGPRRGYTF
NA	NA	TRBV7-9	TRBJ1-5	TGTGCCAGCAGCTTATGGGCCCCTTGGGGCAATCAGCCCCAGCATTTT	CASSLWAPWGNQPQHF